One and the same sample provided the 16 T cell receptor beta chains below, sequenced in a study of T cell changes during pregnancy in multiple sclerosis. This table comes from immunoSEQ multiplex PCR, and its TCRdb copy is limited to in-frame clones, with some not included. The sample carries fewer than 55,000 clones, nearly 95% recorded once. The sample in question was peripheral blood, obtained after pregnancy. The source is a female donor with multiple sclerosis, enrolled in a pregnancy study.

The chain carries TRBV4-3 and TRBJ1-5; weak D call: TRBD1 (5 bases). There are 15 residues in the CDR3. CDR1 and CDR2 from the germline V gene are LGHNA and YSLEER. Trimming stripped 0 bases from V and 7 bases from J, with 13 bases between. The CDR3 loop reads CASSQDSAGNQPQHF. The DNA for the CDR3 is TGCGCCAGCAGCCAAGACTCTGCAGGGAACCAGCCCCAGCATTTT.

The chain recombines TRBV9 with TRBJ1-6; D unclear. The V gene lost 0 bases and the J gene lost 0 bases, with 13 bases spanning the gap. In germline, CDR1 is SGDLS, CDR2 YYNGEE. The CDR3 totals 18 residues. The CDR3 loop reads CASSVDAGLSSYNSPLHF. For the CDR3, the DNA is TGTGCCAGCAGCGTAGATGCAGGACTGAGCTCCTATAATTCACCCCTCCACTTT.

The V gene is TRBV7-2, the J gene TRBJ2-2; unclear D gene. CDR1 SGHTA and CDR2 FQGNSA come from the germline V gene. This CDR3 region has 13 residues. The V gene lost 0 bases and the J gene lost 6 bases, with 5 bases spanning the gap. The CDR3 DNA reads TGTGCCAGCAGCTTAGCGGCGGCCGGGGAGCTGTTTTTT. Residues: CASSLAAAGELFF.

V gene TRBV5-1 combines with J gene TRBJ1-5; D is perhaps TRBD1 (6 bases). V gave up 1 base and J gave up 1 base, with 9 bases separating them. Germline loops: CDR1 SGHRS, CDR2 YFSETQ. The CDR3 covers 15 residues. Here the CDR3 reads CASSLTGLSNQPQHF. For the CDR3, the DNA is TGCGCCAGCAGCTTGACAGGGTTAAGCAATCAGCCCCAGCATTTT.

The genes are TRBV7-3 and TRBJ2-3; TRBD2 matches at 8 bases. Germline CDR1 SGHTA, CDR2 FQGTGA. This CDR3 has 17 amino acids. J lost 2 bases, V lost 4 bases, and 11 bases had no gene match. The CDR3 sequence is CASSSIPSGLVTDTQYF. The CDR3 coding sequence is TGTGCCAGCAGCTCAATCCCGTCGGGACTAGTCACAGATACGCAGTATTTT.

This chain connects TRBV11-1 to TRBJ2-7; D unresolved. This CDR3 comprises 12 residues. V lost 5 bases and J 2 bases, leaving 7 bases between the germline ends. CDR1 and CDR2 (germline): SGHAT, FQDESV (reference sequence). CDR3 region: CASSAYTYEQYF. DNA of the CDR3: TGTGCCAGCAGCGCATACACCTACGAGCAGTACTTC.

The chain carries TRBV2 and TRBJ2-5; TRBD2 matches at 13 bases. The CDR3 extends over 15 amino acids. V lost 6 bases, J lost 3 bases, and 4 bases stayed unmatched. The V gene's germline CDR1 is SNHLY and CDR2 FYNNEI. The CDR3 DNA reads TGTGCCAGCAGCCGAGGACTAGCGGGGGAAGAGACCCAGTACTTC. It is translated as CASSRGLAGEETQYF. The full variable domain, with the rest looked up from reference TRBV2 and TRBJ2-5, is EPEVTQTPSHQVTQMGQEVILRCVPISNHLYFYWYRQILGQKVEFLVSFYNNEISEKSEIFDDQFSVERPDGSNFTLKIRSTKLEDSAMYFCASSRGLAGEETQYFGPGTRLLVL.

The V and J genes are TRBV7-2 and TRBJ1-2; TRBD1 aligns across 7 bases. V lost 5 bases, J lost 3 bases, and 6 bases stayed unmatched. The CDR3 runs to 14 residues. Germline CDR1 is SGHTA and CDR2 is FQGNSA. The CDR3 coding sequence is TGTGCCAGCAGCCAAAGGACAGGAGACTATGGCTACACCTTC. Translation: CASSQRTGDYGYTF.

This chain connects TRBV5-1 to TRBJ2-5; 9 nucleotides agree with TRBD2. The CDR3 runs to 15 residues. Germline V gene lookup returns CDR1 SGHRS and CDR2 YFSETQ. V lost 10 bases and J lost 0; bases outside the gene matches: 10. CDR3 region: CAAREGARYQETQYF. In nucleotides, the CDR3 is TGCGCCGCGCGGGAGGGAGCCCGGTACCAAGAGACCCAGTACTTC.

V and J are TRBV7-9 and TRBJ2-7, with TRBD1 identical over 10 bases. The V segment lost 11 bases and the J segment 3 bases; nucleotides outside the gene matches: 13. The germline CDR1 and CDR2 sequences are SEHNR and FQNEAQ (reference sequence). The CDR3 spans 15 residues. The CDR3: CAGGADRGQIYEQYF. The CDR3 DNA sequence: TGTGCCGGGGGCGCCGACAGGGGGCAAATCTACGAGCAGTACTTC.

The gene calls are TRBV6-6 and TRBJ1-1; D not certain. The CDR3 spans 13 residues. The germline gives CDR1 MNHNY, CDR2 SVGAGI (reference sequence). Trimming removed 6 bases from V and 1 base from J, with 9 bases in between. The CDR3 bases are TGTGCCAGCAGCCCAACAAGGAACACTGAAGCTTTCTTT. This encodes CASSPTRNTEAFF.

This clone occurred once. The chain carries TRBV19 and TRBJ2-2, with D possibly TRBD2 on 5 matching bases. The CDR3 contains 14 residues. Germline CDR1 reads LNHDA; CDR2 reads SQIVND (reference sequence). The germline V and J ends were trimmed by 5 bases and 5 bases, with 12 bases remaining between them. CDR3 amino acids: CASSSLRETGELFF. The CDR3 region has the DNA TGTGCCAGTAGTTCGCTCCGGGAAACCGGGGAGCTGTTTTTT.

The chain has TRBV14 and TRBJ1-2, with D unclear. This CDR3 contains 12 residues. Trimming stripped 2 bases from V and 4 bases from J, with 5 bases between. CDR1 is SGHDN, CDR2 FVKESK, per germline. CDR3 residues: CASSQNSYGYTF. The CDR3 region has the DNA TGTGCCAGCAGCCAAAACAGCTATGGCTACACCTTC.

The chain combines TRBV9 with TRBJ2-6; D is perhaps TRBD1 (6 bases). The CDR3 runs 17 residues. Germline CDR1 reads SGDLS; CDR2 reads YYNGEE. V was clipped by 0 bases and J by 1 base, with 11 bases between them. The CDR3 nucleotides are TGTGCCAGCAGCGTAGGACCTACAGGGTCTGGGGCCAACGTCCTGACTTTC. Protein product: CASSVGPTGSGANVLTF.

The chain recombines TRBV6-4 with TRBJ1-2, with 8 bases aligning to TRBD1. The V and J ends lost 6 bases and 3 bases, in that order; junction bases with no gene match: 9. CDR3 length equals 15 residues. Germline V gene sequence: CDR1 MRHNA, CDR2 SNTAGT. CDR3 sequence reads: CASRPRDRSHYGYTF. The DNA for the CDR3 is TGTGCCAGCAGACCGCGGGACAGGTCCCACTATGGCTACACCTTC.

This clone was detected once. The V gene is TRBV9, the J gene TRBJ1-5; D is undetermined. The CDR3 length is 16 residues. The germline V and J ends were trimmed by 3 bases and 3 bases, with 16 bases remaining between them. Germline-derived CDR1 and CDR2 are SGDLS and YYNGEE. The CDR3 region is CASSARYPITNQPQHF. DNA for the CDR3: TGTGCCAGCAGCGCGAGGTATCCGATCACCAATCAGCCCCAGCATTTT.